This T cell receptor (beta chain) was found in a study of vaccination and CD4 T cells after COVID-19. Germline CDR1 is MGHDK and CDR2 is SYGVNS. The V gene end was trimmed by 4 bases and the J gene end by 6 bases; junction bases not matched to a gene: 4. CDR3 size: 14 residues. Indicated treatment: roughly 10-day PBMC culture with coronavirus spike peptide pools or control peptides (ViraFEST assay). The table lists this clonotype with a few counts. As yet, its antigen is unknown. With the Oncomine TCR Beta short-read assay, DNA from cultured CD4+ T cells was sequenced. Via MiXCR, TCRdb re-called the PCR reads, giving one row per CDR3 protein. The repertoire consists of 10,000 to 12,000 distinct CDR3 sequences, with around 30% occurring once and the leading ten covering over 14%.

The genes are TRBV25-1 and TRBJ2-3; 10 bases agree with TRBD1. The material sequenced was CD4+ T cells from blood, cultured in vitro, taken after SARS-CoV-2 vaccination. This receptor was obtained from a human donor who had recovered from COVID-19. The CDR3 reads CASSGTGGGDTQYF. CDR3 nucleotides: TGTGCCAGCAGTGGGACAGGGGGAGGGGATACGCAGTATTTT.